The 26 T cell receptor beta chains below were found in one sample sequenced in a study of blood T cell repertoires in COVID-19. Assay used: immunoSEQ multiplex PCR; TCRdb lists only in-frame clones, some missing. Here the sample spans some 150,000 clones, about 87% being singletons. Sample: peripheral blood. Every receptor here comes from a human donor in a cohort sampled during active COVID-19.

This clone appeared a few times. V and J are TRBV6-6 and TRBJ1-6; D unclear. This CDR3 contains 13 residues. V lost 6 bases and J 7 bases, leaving 10 bases between the germline ends. Germline CDR1 and CDR2: MNHNY and SVGAGI (reference sequence). The CDR3 nucleotides read TGTGCCAGCAGGTCACTATTGAATTCACCCCTCCACTTT. Its protein product is CASRSLLNSPLHF.

The V call is TRBV7-2, the J call TRBJ2-1; TRBD2 matches at 10 bases. The length of the CDR3 is 16 residues. Trimming took 4 bases from V and 9 from J; bases not matched to a gene: 12. Germline CDR1 SGHTA, CDR2 FQGNSA. CDR3 region: CASSSLGSGGRVEQFF. The CDR3, as DNA: TGTGCCAGCAGCTCCCTGGGTAGCGGGGGGCGGGTTGAGCAGTTCTTC.

This sequence joins TRBV7-9 and TRBJ2-3; D may be TRBD2 (6 bases). The CDR3 spans 15 residues. Deletions cut 5 bases from V and 4 bases from J, with 16 bases between. The V gene's germline CDR1 is SEHNR and CDR2 FQNEAQ (reference sequence). The DNA for the CDR3 is TGTGCCAGCAGCCCAACTAGCAACGTCGCAGATACGCAGTATTTT. It specifies CASSPTSNVADTQYF.

The chain uses TRBV7-2 and TRBJ2-1; 8 positions agree with TRBD2. V trimming: 0 bases; J trimming: 4 bases; junction bases outside the gene matches: 8. The CDR3 extends over 17 amino acids. Germline CDR1 and CDR2: SGHTA and FQGNSA. The CDR3: CASSLAKRLAGYNEQFF. The CDR3 coding sequence is TGTGCCAGCAGCTTAGCTAAGAGGCTAGCGGGTTACAATGAGCAGTTCTTC.

This clone was recorded once. This chain joins TRBV5-1 and TRBJ1-3, with 7 nucleotides matching TRBD1. The CDR3 contains 14 residues. The J segment lost 8 bases and the V segment lost 2 bases, leaving 7 bases of the junction unmatched. Germline V gene lookup returns CDR1 SGHRS and CDR2 YFSETQ. CDR3 protein: CASSFRQGQDTIYF. The CDR3 DNA reads as TGCGCCAGCAGCTTCCGACAGGGTCAGGACACCATATATTTT. Full variable domain (remainder filled in from reference TRBV5-1 and TRBJ1-3): KAGVTQTPRYLIKTRGQQVTLSCSPISGHRSVSWYQQTPGQGLQFLFEYFSETQRNKGNFPGRFSGRQFSNSRSEMNVSTLELGDSALYLCASSFRQGQDTIYFGEGSWLTVV.

This clone was seen just once. This chain uses TRBV5-1 with TRBJ2-4, with 7 nucleotides matching TRBD1. CDR3 size: 16 residues. The J segment lost 2 bases and the V segment lost 0 bases, leaving 5 bases of the junction unmatched. The germline V gene encodes CDR1 SGHRS and CDR2 YFSETQ. The CDR3 reads CASSLGMTGSKNIQYF. Written as DNA, the CDR3 is TGCGCCAGCAGCTTGGGGATGACAGGGTCCAAAAACATTCAGTACTTC.

V usage is TRBV5-1 and J usage is TRBJ2-2; TRBD2 matches 11 bases. Germline V gene lookup returns CDR1 SGHRS and CDR2 YFSETQ. The CDR3 is 16 residues long. V lost 4 bases and J lost 3; bases outside the gene matches: 5. The CDR3 DNA reads as TGCGCCAGCAGCGCCGGACTAGCGGGCTACACCGGGGAGCTGTTTTTT. Protein sequence: CASSAGLAGYTGELFF.

The genes are TRBV19 and TRBJ2-3; D may be TRBD1 (6 bases). This CDR3 spans 15 amino acids. Germline CDR1 and CDR2: LNHDA and SQIVND (reference sequence). Trimming cost V 1 base and J 0 bases, with 8 bases left between them. The chain's CDR3 is CASSIVQGSTDTQYF. CDR3 DNA: TGTGCCAGTAGTATAGTCCAGGGGAGCACAGATACGCAGTATTTT.

This rearrangement joins TRBV5-1 to TRBJ2-1; D gene uncertain. Trimming cost V 0 bases and J 7 bases, with 11 bases left between them. The CDR3 runs to 14 residues. Germline lookup yields CDR1 SGHRS and CDR2 YFSETQ. The CDR3 region has the DNA TGCGCCAGCAGCTTGGAATCCCAAGAGAATGAGCAGTTCTTC. Translation: CASSLESQENEQFF.

This chain connects TRBV18 to TRBJ2-1; 11 bases are a match to TRBD2. Germline lookup yields CDR1 KGHSH and CDR2 LQKENI. This CDR3 comprises 15 residues. Germline trimming cut 2 bases from V and 8 bases from J; bases unmatched to any gene: 5. The CDR3 nucleotides read TGTGCCAGCTCACCATCGACTAGCGGGACTGATGAGCAGTTCTTC. The encoded protein is CASSPSTSGTDEQFF.

This rearrangement joins TRBV19 to TRBJ1-5; 7 nucleotides match TRBD1. Per germline, CDR1 LNHDA and CDR2 SQIVND (reference sequence). V lost 5 bases to trimming and J lost 1 base; unmatched junction nucleotides: 5. The CDR3 is 15 residues long. CDR3 amino acids: CASSHQGDSNQPQHF. The CDR3 DNA is TGTGCCAGTAGTCACCAGGGGGACAGCAATCAGCCCCAGCATTTT. The complete variable domain, with remaining parts taken from reference TRBV19 and TRBJ1-5, reads DGGITQSPKYLFRKEGQNVTLSCEQNLNHDAMYWYRQDPGQGLRLIYYSQIVNDFQKGDIAEGYSVSREKKESFPLTVTSAQKNPTAFYLCASSHQGDSNQPQHFGDGTRLSIL.

This chain uses TRBV9 with TRBJ2-7; the match to TRBD2 covers 8 bases. The germline V gene has CDR1 SGDLS and CDR2 YYNGEE. The CDR3 is made up of 15 amino acids. V was pared by 2 bases and J by 4 bases, with 8 bases of the junction left unmatched. The CDR3 bases are TGTGCCAGCAGCGTGGGAGCGGGGGCCTTTTACGAGCAGTACTTC. This encodes CASSVGAGAFYEQYF.

The chain joins TRBV6-5 to TRBJ1-2; TRBD1 matches 7 bases. The J segment lost 4 bases and the V segment lost 5 bases, leaving 4 bases of the junction unmatched. The CDR3 sequence is 13 residues long. Germline CDR1 reads MNHEY; CDR2 reads SVGAGI. CDR3 loop: CASSPWTGYGYTF. As DNA, the CDR3 is TGTGCCAGCAGTCCCTGGACAGGCTATGGCTACACCTTC.

The chain couples TRBV9 to TRBJ2-2; 9 bases align to TRBD1. This CDR3 has 15 residues. CDR1 and CDR2 from the germline V gene are SGDLS and YYNGEE. V lost 4 bases and J lost 4; bases outside the gene matches: 5. Here the CDR3 DNA reads TGTGCCAGCAGCTCCCGGACAGGGGCCACCGGGGAGCTGTTTTTT. Translating gives CASSSRTGATGELFF.

The chain employs TRBV5-1 and TRBJ1-1, with 7 bases fitting TRBD1. Trimming cost V 3 bases and J 4 bases; bases outside gene matches: 3. The CDR3 is 13 amino acids. Germline CDR1 SGHRS, CDR2 YFSETQ. The CDR3, as DNA: TGCGCCAGCAGCTCGACAGGGACCACTGAAGCTTTCTTT. Its translation: CASSSTGTTEAFF.

The rearrangement links TRBV7-9 to TRBJ2-2; the D gene is possibly TRBD1 (5 bases). Germline V CDR1 and CDR2: SEHNR, FQNEAQ (reference sequence). The V and J ends lost 1 base and 3 bases respectively, with 9 bases between them. The CDR3 runs 15 residues. CDR3 residues: CASSLDLGDTGELFF. CDR3 bases: TGTGCCAGCAGCTTAGACCTAGGGGACACCGGGGAGCTGTTTTTT.

The table lists this clone with a count of one. The chain links TRBV28 to TRBJ1-1; TRBD1 matches at 9 bases. CDR3 length: 15 amino acids. The germline CDR1 and CDR2 sequences are MDHEN and SYDVKM. J was trimmed by 8 bases and V by 3 bases; bases with no gene match: 10. The CDR3 sequence is CASSLSSGTGTEAFF. The CDR3 region has the DNA TGTGCCAGCAGTTTGTCCTCCGGGACAGGGACCGAAGCTTTCTTT.

This rearrangement joins TRBV19 to TRBJ1-2; 7 nucleotides agree with TRBD1. Trimming at V came to 6 bases and at J to 6 bases, leaving 7 bases not matched to a gene. The CDR3 is made up of 13 amino acids. Per the germline V gene, CDR1 is LNHDA and CDR2 is SQIVND (reference sequence). In DNA, the CDR3 is TGTGCCAGTAGGGGACAGTTATACGATGGCTACACCTTC. It is translated as CASRGQLYDGYTF.

The CDR3 bases are TGTGCCAGCAGCTTAGAAGGGGGTAACACTGAAGCTTTCTTT. Its protein is CASSLEGGNTEAFF. The J gene is TRBJ1-1, the V gene TRBV11-2; TRBD1 is a possible D gene (6 bases). Germline CDR1 and CDR2: SGHAT and FQNNGV. The CDR3 loop spans 14 amino acids. V was trimmed by 0 bases and J by 2 bases, leaving 7 bases between them.

The V gene is TRBV4-3, the J gene TRBJ1-2; D perhaps matches TRBD1 (6 bases). The CDR3 loop spans 15 amino acids. V was shortened by 2 bases and J by 4 bases, with 14 bases between the two germline ends. CDR1 is LGHNA, CDR2 YSLEER, per germline. CDR3 region: CASSQRAAGAYGYTF. Here the CDR3 DNA reads TGCGCCAGCAGCCAAAGGGCGGCAGGGGCCTATGGCTACACCTTC.

V and J are TRBV7-8 and TRBJ2-3, with D possibly TRBD2 on 5 matching bases. The CDR3 covers 18 residues. Germline V gene lookup returns CDR1 SGHVS and CDR2 FQNEAQ. V dropped 5 bases and J dropped 0 bases, with 21 bases sitting between them. The CDR3 nucleotides are TGTGCCAGCAGCCTCCTAGTAGTCGGCAGGACTAGCACAGATACGCAGTATTTT. It codes for CASSLLVVGRTSTDTQYF.

This clone was found once. The V call is TRBV7-2, the J call TRBJ2-3, with TRBD1 matching 8 bases. V trimming: 3 bases; J trimming: 8 bases; junction bases outside the gene matches: 4. Germline lookup yields CDR1 SGHTA and CDR2 FQGNSA. The CDR3 totals 13 residues. The CDR3 sequence: CASSLDRAGTQYF. CDR3 nucleotide sequence: TGTGCCAGCAGCTTGGACAGGGCTGGTACGCAGTATTTT.

The chain is built from TRBV3-1 (or the pseudogene TRBV3-2) and TRBJ2-3, with D possibly TRBD2 on 6 matching bases. Trimming took off 5 bases at V and 3 bases at J, with 12 bases between the two ends. CDR1 is LGHDT and CDR2 is YNNKEL in the germline V gene (reference sequence). CDR3 length equals 14 residues. CDR3 amino acids: CASSSGPPTDTQYF. The CDR3 nucleotides are TGTGCCAGCAGCAGCGGGCCACCAACAGATACGCAGTATTTT.

This chain connects TRBV4-3 to TRBJ1-1, with no clear D. Trimming shortened V by 1 base and J by 4 bases, and 16 bases separated the two germline ends. The CDR3 extends over 16 amino acids. Germline-derived CDR1 and CDR2 are LGHNA and YSLEER. CDR3 sequence (DNA): TGCGCCAGCAGCCAAGGACTCTACGGAGCGGTCACTGAAGCTTTCTTT. Its protein is CASSQGLYGAVTEAFF.

The J gene is TRBJ2-7, the V gene TRBV21-1; the DNA was not used to check the table's D call, TRBD1. TRBV21-1 is annotated as a pseudogene. The CDR3 sequence is 19 residues long. The CDR3 loop is CASRKPGQSSGWYSYEQYV. The CDR3 bases are TGTGCCAGCAGAAAACCGGGACAGAGTTCAGGTTGGTACTCCTACGAGCAGTACGTC.

The rearrangement links TRBV5-1 to TRBJ2-3; D ambiguous. The V end was cut by 0 bases, the J end by 1 base, with 12 bases between. The CDR3 sequence is 16 residues long. Looked up from germline, CDR1 is SGHRS and CDR2 is YFSETQ. CDR3 amino acids: CASSLARTAGTDTQYF. In nucleotides, the CDR3 is TGCGCCAGCAGCTTGGCCCGCACAGCAGGCACAGATACGCAGTATTTT.